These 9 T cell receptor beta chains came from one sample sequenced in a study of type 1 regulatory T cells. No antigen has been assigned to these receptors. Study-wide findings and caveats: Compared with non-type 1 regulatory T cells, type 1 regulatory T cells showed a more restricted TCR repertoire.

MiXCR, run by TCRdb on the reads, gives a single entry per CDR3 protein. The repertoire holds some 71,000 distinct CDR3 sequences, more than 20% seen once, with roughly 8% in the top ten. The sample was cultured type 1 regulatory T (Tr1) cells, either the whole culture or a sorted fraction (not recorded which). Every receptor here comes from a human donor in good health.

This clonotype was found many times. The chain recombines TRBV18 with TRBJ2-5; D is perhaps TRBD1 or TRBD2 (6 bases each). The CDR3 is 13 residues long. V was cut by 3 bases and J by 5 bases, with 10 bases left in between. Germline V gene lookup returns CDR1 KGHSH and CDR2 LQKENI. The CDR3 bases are TGTGCCAGCTCACCCAGGGGAGGCGAGACCCAGTACTTC. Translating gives CASSPRGGETQYF.

The CDR3 DNA reads as TGTGCCAGCAGGGAGTCGGGACCGGGGACAAAAAACTATGGCTACACCTTC. It yields the protein CASRESGPGTKNYGYTF. This chain uses TRBV28 with TRBJ1-2; D might be TRBD1 (6 bases). The germline V gene has CDR1 MDHEN and CDR2 SYDVKM. The CDR3 loop spans 17 amino acids. V dropped 6 bases and J dropped 2 bases, with 22 bases sitting between them.

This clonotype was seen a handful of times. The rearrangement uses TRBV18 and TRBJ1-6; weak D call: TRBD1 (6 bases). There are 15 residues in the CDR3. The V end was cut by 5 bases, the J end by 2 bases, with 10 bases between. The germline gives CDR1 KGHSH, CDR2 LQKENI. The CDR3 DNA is TGTGCCAGCTCAACAGGGAAGGCCTATAATTCACCCCTCCACTTT. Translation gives CASSTGKAYNSPLHF.

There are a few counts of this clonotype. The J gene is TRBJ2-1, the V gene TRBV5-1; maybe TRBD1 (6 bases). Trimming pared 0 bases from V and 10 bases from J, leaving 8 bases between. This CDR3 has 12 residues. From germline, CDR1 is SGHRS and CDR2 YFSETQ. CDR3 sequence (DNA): TGCGCCAGCAGCTTGGGCGACAGGGAGCAGTTCTTC. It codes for CASSLGDREQFF.

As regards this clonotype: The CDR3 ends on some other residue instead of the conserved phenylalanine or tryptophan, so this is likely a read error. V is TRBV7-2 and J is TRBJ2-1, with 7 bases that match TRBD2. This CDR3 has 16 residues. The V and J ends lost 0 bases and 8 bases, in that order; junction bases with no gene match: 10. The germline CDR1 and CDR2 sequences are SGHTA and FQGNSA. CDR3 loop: CASSLALAGALHEQFL. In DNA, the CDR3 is TGTGCCAGCAGCTTAGCACTGGCGGGAGCTCTTCATGAGCAGTTCCTC.

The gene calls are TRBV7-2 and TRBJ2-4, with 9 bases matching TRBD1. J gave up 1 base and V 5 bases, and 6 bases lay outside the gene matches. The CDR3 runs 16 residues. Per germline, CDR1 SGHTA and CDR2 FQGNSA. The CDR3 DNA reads TGTGCCAGCAGCCTTGACAGGGGGGGGGCCAAAAACATTCAGTACTTC. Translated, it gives CASSLDRGGAKNIQYF.

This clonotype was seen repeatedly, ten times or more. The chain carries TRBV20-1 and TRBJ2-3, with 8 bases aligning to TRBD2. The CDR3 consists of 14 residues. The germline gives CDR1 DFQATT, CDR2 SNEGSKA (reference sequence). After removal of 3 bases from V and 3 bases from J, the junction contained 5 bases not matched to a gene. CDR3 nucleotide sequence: TGCAGTGCTAGGATCCCTAGCGGGACAGATACGCAGTATTTT. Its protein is CSARIPSGTDTQYF.

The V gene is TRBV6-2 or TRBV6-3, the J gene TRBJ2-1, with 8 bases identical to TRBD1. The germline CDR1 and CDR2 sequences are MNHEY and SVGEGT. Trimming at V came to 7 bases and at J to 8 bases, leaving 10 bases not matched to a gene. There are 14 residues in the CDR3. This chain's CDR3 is CASTRQGIWDEQFF. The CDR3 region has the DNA TGTGCCAGCACAAGACAGGGGATTTGGGATGAGCAGTTCTTC.

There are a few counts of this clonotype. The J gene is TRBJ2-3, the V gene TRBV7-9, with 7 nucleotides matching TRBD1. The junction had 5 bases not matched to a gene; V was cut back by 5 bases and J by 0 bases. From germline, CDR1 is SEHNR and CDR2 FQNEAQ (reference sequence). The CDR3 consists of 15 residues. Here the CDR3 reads CASSPGQVSTDTQYF. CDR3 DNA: TGTGCCAGCAGCCCCGGACAGGTCAGCACAGATACGCAGTATTTT. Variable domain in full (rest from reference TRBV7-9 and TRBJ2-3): DTGVSQNPRHKITKRGQNVTFRCDPISEHNRLYWYRQTLGQGPEFLTYFQNEAQLEKSRLLSDRFSAERPKGSFSTLEIQRTEQGDSAMYLCASSPGQVSTDTQYFGPGTRLTVL.